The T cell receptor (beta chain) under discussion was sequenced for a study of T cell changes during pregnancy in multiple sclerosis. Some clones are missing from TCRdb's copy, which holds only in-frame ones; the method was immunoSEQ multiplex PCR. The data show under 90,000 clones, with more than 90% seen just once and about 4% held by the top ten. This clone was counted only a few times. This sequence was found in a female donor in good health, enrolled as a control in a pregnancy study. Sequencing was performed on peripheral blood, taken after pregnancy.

CDR3 sequence (DNA): TGTGCCTGGAGTCTCCCGGGACTCAACTCCTACGAGCAGTACTTC. It translates to CAWSLPGLNSYEQYF. The chain joins TRBV30 to TRBJ2-7, with D perhaps TRBD2 (6 bases). Germline loops: CDR1 GTSNPN, CDR2 SVGIG (reference sequence). CDR3 length: 15 residues. V gave up 2 bases and J gave up 0 bases, with 14 bases separating them.